These 21 T cell receptor beta chains share one sample of origin, sequenced in a study of early T cells in non-severe SARS-CoV-2 infection. TCRdb itself ran the 5' RACE reads through MiXCR, one entry per CDR3 protein. The sample lists about 36,000 distinct CDR3 sequences, roughly 6.8% seen once, with around a quarter in the top ten. The sequences come from whole blood, collected at baseline. The receptors derive from an adult who was a healthcare worker with PCR-confirmed SARS-CoV-2 infection or an uninfected control (not recorded which).

This clonotype came up many times. This chain links TRBV20-1 with TRBJ1-6, with a possible D match to TRBD1 (5 bases). Trimming left V 0 bases short and J 6 bases short, with 9 bases between. CDR1 is DFQATT, CDR2 SNEGSKA, per germline (reference sequence). This CDR3 is built from 14 residues. For the CDR3, the DNA is TGCAGTGCTAGAGACGGACATTCTAATTCACCCCTCCACTTT. It encodes CSARDGHSNSPLHF.

In its sample, this clonotype was seen a few times. The V and J genes are TRBV15 and TRBJ2-1, with D uncertain. Germline V gene lookup returns CDR1 LNHNV and CDR2 YYDKDF (reference sequence). The CDR3 loop spans 16 amino acids. The germline V and J ends were trimmed by 0 bases and 6 bases, with 15 bases remaining between them. CDR3 nucleotides: TGTGCCACCAGCAGAGAAGCCGGGCCGAACTTCAATGAGCAGTTCTTC. The encoded protein is CATSREAGPNFNEQFF.

This clonotype showed up just a few times. The chain joins TRBV6-6 to TRBJ1-1, with 9 bases matching TRBD1. This CDR3 comprises 17 residues. Trimming removed 2 bases from V and 1 base from J; junction bases left unmatched: 8. CDR1 and CDR2 from the germline V gene are MNHNY and SVGAGI (reference sequence). CDR3 region: CASSYPLDRGTNTEAFF. Written as DNA, the CDR3 is TGTGCCAGCAGTTACCCCCTAGACAGGGGGACGAACACTGAAGCTTTCTTT.

This clonotype has just a few counts. In DNA, the CDR3 is TGTGCCAGCAGCTCCACAGGGGGGAACACTGAAGCTTTCTTT. Translated: CASSSTGGNTEAFF. The rearrangement joins TRBV7-9 to TRBJ1-1, with 8 bases that match TRBD1. V shed 4 bases and J 1 base; nucleotides not matched to a gene: 2. The CDR3 contains 14 residues. Germline V gene data show CDR1 as SEHNR and CDR2 as FQNEAQ (reference sequence).

This clonotype turned up a few times. This rearrangement joins TRBV7-9 to TRBJ2-3; D gene unclear. V was shortened by 3 bases and J by 3 bases, with 10 bases between the two germline ends. This CDR3 comprises 14 residues. CDR1 SEHNR and CDR2 FQNEAQ come from the germline V gene (reference sequence). CDR3 in amino acids: CASSFEPGTDTQYF. CDR3 bases: TGTGCCAGCAGCTTCGAGCCCGGAACAGATACGCAGTATTTT.

The chain has TRBV29-1 and TRBJ1-4; D ambiguous. V dropped 5 bases and J dropped 0 bases, with 7 bases sitting between them. CDR3 length: 13 residues. Per germline, CDR1 SQVTM and CDR2 ANQGSEA. The CDR3 loop is CSVSGTTNEKLFF. The CDR3 DNA reads TGCAGCGTTTCGGGAACAACTAATGAAAAACTGTTTTTT.

This clonotype came up a few times. The chain is built from TRBV6-5 and TRBJ2-2; TRBD1 matches at 9 bases. CDR3 size: 17 residues. The V gene's germline CDR1 is MNHEY and CDR2 SVGAGI. Trimming cost V 5 bases and J 6 bases; bases outside gene matches: 13. CDR3 nucleotides: TGTGCCAGCAGTGAATCTTTTCTACAGGGGGCCTCCGGGGAGCTGTTTTTT. Amino acid sequence: CASSESFLQGASGELFF.

The V gene is TRBV20-1, the J gene TRBJ2-1; a possible D gene is TRBD2 (5 bases). This CDR3 region has 15 residues. V shed 7 bases and J shed 2 bases, with 18 bases lying between them. In germline, CDR1 is DFQATT, CDR2 SNEGSKA (reference sequence). The CDR3 DNA reads as TGCAGTGTCCATTTGCAAGCGGACGCCTACAATGAGCAGTTCTTC. Translated: CSVHLQADAYNEQFF.

The rearrangement links TRBV6-2 or TRBV6-3 to TRBJ2-3, with D possibly TRBD2 on 6 matching bases. The V end was cut by 4 bases, the J end by 0 bases, with 8 bases between. The germline CDR1 and CDR2 sequences are MNHEY and SVGEGT. The CDR3 consists of 14 residues. CDR3 amino acids: CASSLAGSTDTQYF. CDR3 DNA: TGTGCCAGCAGTTTGGCGGGAAGCACAGATACGCAGTATTTT.

The chain combines TRBV7-3 with TRBJ2-3; D possibly corresponds to TRBD1 (8 bases). This CDR3 contains 17 residues. Trimming took off 1 base at V and 2 bases at J, with 16 bases between the two ends. Per germline, CDR1 SGHTA and CDR2 FQGTGA. CDR3 DNA: TGTGCCAGCAGCTTAATGGGGGGGACAGGCCCCACAGATACGCAGTATTTT. This translates into CASSLMGGTGPTDTQYF.

This clonotype was seen many times. The rearrangement links TRBV7-9 to TRBJ1-3; D is possibly TRBD1 (6 bases). Trimming took 4 bases from V and 4 from J, leaving 11 bases between them. The CDR3 is 14 amino acids. The germline V gene has CDR1 SEHNR and CDR2 FQNEAQ (reference sequence). This CDR3 is CASSSQDRGNTIYF. The CDR3 DNA follows: TGTGCCAGCAGCTCTCAAGACAGGGGAAACACCATATATTTT.

J is TRBJ2-7 and V is TRBV18; D is possibly TRBD1 (6 bases). Germline V gene data show CDR1 as KGHSH and CDR2 as LQKENI. The CDR3 consists of 14 residues. The ends were cut back, 2 bases at V and 2 bases at J, with 10 bases in the middle. CDR3 DNA: TGTGCCAGCTCACCAGATGGACAGACCTACGAGCAGTACTTC. This gives the protein CASSPDGQTYEQYF.

This clonotype was recorded at least ten times. The chain joins TRBV29-1 to TRBJ2-3; TRBD2 might be the D (6 bases). This CDR3 is built from 15 residues. V was cut by 5 bases and J by 4 bases, with 19 bases left in between. Germline assignment: CDR1 SQVTM and CDR2 ANQGSEA. CDR3 region: CSVPRGGAGSDTQYF. CDR3 coding DNA: TGCAGCGTTCCGAGGGGCGGGGCGGGCTCAGATACGCAGTATTTT.

At least ten counts were recorded for this clonotype. The rearrangement links TRBV3-1 to TRBJ2-3; perhaps TRBD2 as D (6 bases). The V gene lost 4 bases and the J gene lost 7 bases, with 15 bases spanning the gap. CDR1 and CDR2 from the germline V gene are LGHDT and YNNKEL (reference sequence). The CDR3 extends over 14 amino acids. DNA for the CDR3: TGTGCCAGCAGCCCACGTCGTGCGGGAAATACGCAGTATTTT. This gives the protein CASSPRRAGNTQYF.

This clonotype was picked up many times. The chain's CDR3 is CATASIEGEETQYF. DNA of the CDR3: TGTGCCACCGCCTCTATTGAGGGTGAGGAGACCCAGTACTTC. The V and J genes are TRBV24-1 and TRBJ2-5, with D possibly TRBD2 on 5 matching bases. Germline V gene data show CDR1 as KGHDR and CDR2 as SFDVKD. This CDR3 is 14 amino acids long. V lost 9 bases and J 5 bases, leaving 18 bases between the germline ends.

The chain uses TRBV28 and TRBJ2-3; TRBD1 matches at 12 bases. The ends lost 6 bases at V and 4 bases at J; junction bases unmatched: 5. Germline V gene lookup returns CDR1 MDHEN and CDR2 SYDVKM. The CDR3 is made up of 15 amino acids. CDR3 coding DNA: TGTGCCAGCAGCGCCGGGACAGGGGGCGCAGATACGCAGTATTTT. Its translation: CASSAGTGGADTQYF.

The sample holds a few counts of this clonotype. The chain joins TRBV27 to TRBJ1-5; 8 positions agree with TRBD1. Germline lookup yields CDR1 MNHEY and CDR2 SMNVEV (reference sequence). The junction had 2 bases not matched to a gene; V was cut back by 0 bases and J by 4 bases. The CDR3 length is 15 residues. CDR3 residues: CASSLSDRANQPQHF. Here the CDR3 DNA reads TGTGCCAGCAGTTTATCGGACAGGGCAAATCAGCCCCAGCATTTT.

Many counts were recorded for this clonotype. J is TRBJ1-1 and V is TRBV11-2; D is possibly TRBD1 (5 bases). The CDR3 has 14 residues. Trimming cost V 5 bases and J 0 bases, with 10 bases left between them. Germline V lookup: CDR1 SGHAT, CDR2 FQNNGV. CDR3 nucleotide sequence: TGTGCCAGCAGCCCAGGGACGGTGAACACTGAAGCTTTCTTT. Its translation: CASSPGTVNTEAFF.

This clonotype has a count of ten or more. The CDR3 is CSVARPRGTDTQYF. The CDR3, as DNA: TGCAGCGTTGCGCGCCCGAGGGGCACAGATACGCAGTATTTT. The chain combines TRBV29-1 with TRBJ2-3; TRBD2 is a possible D gene (5 bases). The germline gives CDR1 SQVTM, CDR2 ANQGSEA. The CDR3 is 14 residues long. V lost 4 bases to trimming and J lost 1 base, with 12 bases between them.

This clonotype has only a few counts. The gene calls are TRBV27 and TRBJ1-1, with 10 bases fitting TRBD1. The CDR3 totals 17 residues. The V and J ends lost 5 bases and 10 bases, in that order; junction bases with no gene match: 19. CDR1 and CDR2 (germline): MNHEY, SMNVEV (reference sequence). The CDR3 nucleotides are TGTGCCAGCAGTCCCGCCAGGTCAGGGGGACAGGGGATTGGAGCTTTCTTT. Residues: CASSPARSGGQGIGAFF.

This clonotype showed up many times. The genes are TRBV9 and TRBJ2-5; TRBD1 matches 7 bases. In germline, CDR1 is SGDLS, CDR2 YYNGEE. J was trimmed by 0 bases and V by 3 bases; bases with no gene match: 2. The CDR3 has 14 amino acids. The CDR3 region is CASSGGQNQETQYF. The CDR3, as DNA: TGTGCCAGCAGCGGGGGACAGAACCAAGAGACCCAGTACTTC.